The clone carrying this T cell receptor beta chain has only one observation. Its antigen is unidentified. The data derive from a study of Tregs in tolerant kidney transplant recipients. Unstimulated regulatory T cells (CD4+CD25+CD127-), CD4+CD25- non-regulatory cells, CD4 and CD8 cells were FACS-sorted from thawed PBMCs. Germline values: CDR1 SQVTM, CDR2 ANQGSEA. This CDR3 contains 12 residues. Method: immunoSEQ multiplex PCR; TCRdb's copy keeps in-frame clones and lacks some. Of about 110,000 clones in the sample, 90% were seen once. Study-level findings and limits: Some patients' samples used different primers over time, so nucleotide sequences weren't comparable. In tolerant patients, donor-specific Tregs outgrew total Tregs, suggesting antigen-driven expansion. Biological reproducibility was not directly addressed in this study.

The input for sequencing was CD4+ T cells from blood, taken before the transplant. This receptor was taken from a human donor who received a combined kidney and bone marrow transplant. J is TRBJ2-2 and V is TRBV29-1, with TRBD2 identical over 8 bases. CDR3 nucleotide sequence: TGCACGGGTAGCGGGGACACCGGGGAGCTGTTTTTT. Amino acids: CTGSGDTGELFF.